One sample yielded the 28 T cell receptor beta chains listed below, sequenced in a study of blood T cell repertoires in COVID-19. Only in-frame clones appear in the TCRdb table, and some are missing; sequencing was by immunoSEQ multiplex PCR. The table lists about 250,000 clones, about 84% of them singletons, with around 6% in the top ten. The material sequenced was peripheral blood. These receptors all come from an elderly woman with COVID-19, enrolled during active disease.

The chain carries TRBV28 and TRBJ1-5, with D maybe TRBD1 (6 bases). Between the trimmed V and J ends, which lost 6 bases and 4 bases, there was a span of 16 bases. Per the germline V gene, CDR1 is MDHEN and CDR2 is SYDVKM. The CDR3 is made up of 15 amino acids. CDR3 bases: TGTGCCAGCAGCAAGGTGGGGGCCTTGAATCAGCCCCAGCATTTT. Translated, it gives CASSKVGALNQPQHF.

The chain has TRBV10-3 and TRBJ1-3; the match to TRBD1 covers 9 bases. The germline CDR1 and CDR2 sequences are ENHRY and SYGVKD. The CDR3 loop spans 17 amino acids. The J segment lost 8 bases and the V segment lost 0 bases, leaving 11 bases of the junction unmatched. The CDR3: CAISESRTGAVGDTIYF. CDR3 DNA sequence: TGTGCCATCAGTGAGTCCCGGACAGGGGCCGTGGGCGACACCATATATTTT.

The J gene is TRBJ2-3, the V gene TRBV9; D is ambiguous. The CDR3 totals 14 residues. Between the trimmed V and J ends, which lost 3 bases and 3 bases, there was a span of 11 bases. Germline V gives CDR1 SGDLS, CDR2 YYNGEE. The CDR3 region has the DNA TGTGCCAGCAGCGCCTATTTGGTGACAGATACGCAGTATTTT. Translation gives CASSAYLVTDTQYF.

The CDR3 DNA reads TGTGCCAGCAGCAACACCAACACCGGGGAGCTGTTTTTT. As protein: CASSNTNTGELFF. The chain joins TRBV7-3 to TRBJ2-2; D uncertain. The germline gives CDR1 SGHTA, CDR2 FQGTGA. V lost 5 bases and J 2 bases, leaving 6 bases between the germline ends. This CDR3 is 13 amino acids long. The full variable domain, completed using reference TRBV7-3 and TRBJ2-2, is GAGVSQTPSNKVTEKGKYVELRCDPISGHTALYWYRQSLGQGPEFLIYFQGTGAADDSGLPNDRFFAVRPEGSVSTLKIQRTERGDSAVYLCASSNTNTGELFFGEGSRLTVL.

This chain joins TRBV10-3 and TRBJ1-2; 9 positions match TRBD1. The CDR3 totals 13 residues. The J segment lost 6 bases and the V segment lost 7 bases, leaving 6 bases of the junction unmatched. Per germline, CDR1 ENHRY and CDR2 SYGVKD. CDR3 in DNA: TGTGCCATCACCCCGGGACAGGGAAATGGCTACACCTTC. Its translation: CAITPGQGNGYTF.

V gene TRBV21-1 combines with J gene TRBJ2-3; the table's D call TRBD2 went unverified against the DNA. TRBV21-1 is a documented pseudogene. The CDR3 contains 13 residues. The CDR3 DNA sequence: TGTGCCAGCAGCATGGGGGGGGCAAATACGCAGTATTTT. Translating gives CASSMGGANTQYF.

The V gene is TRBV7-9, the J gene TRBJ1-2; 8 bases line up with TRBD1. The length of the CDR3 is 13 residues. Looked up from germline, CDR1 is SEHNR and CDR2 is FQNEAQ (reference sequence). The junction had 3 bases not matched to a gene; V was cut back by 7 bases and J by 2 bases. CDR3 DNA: TGTGCCAGCATCCGACAGGGGAACTATGGCTACACCTTC. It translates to CASIRQGNYGYTF.

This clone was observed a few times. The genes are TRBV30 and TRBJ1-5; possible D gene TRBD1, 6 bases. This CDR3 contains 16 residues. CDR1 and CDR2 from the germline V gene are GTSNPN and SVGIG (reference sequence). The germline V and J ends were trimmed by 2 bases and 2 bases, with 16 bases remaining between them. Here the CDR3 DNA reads TGTGCCTGGAGTAGCGCAGGGGCAACGGGCAATCAGCCCCAGCATTTT. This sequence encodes CAWSSAGATGNQPQHF.

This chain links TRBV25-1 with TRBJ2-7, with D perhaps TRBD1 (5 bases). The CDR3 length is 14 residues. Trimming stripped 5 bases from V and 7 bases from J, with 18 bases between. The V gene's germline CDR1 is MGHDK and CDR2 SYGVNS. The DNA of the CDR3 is TGTGCCAGCAGTCCCTCCCTAGGGGTGGCGGAGCAGTACTTC. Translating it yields CASSPSLGVAEQYF.

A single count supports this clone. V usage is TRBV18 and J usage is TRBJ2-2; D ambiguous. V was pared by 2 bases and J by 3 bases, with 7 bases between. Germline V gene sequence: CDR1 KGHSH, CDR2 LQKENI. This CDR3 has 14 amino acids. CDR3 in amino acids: CASSPARDTGELFF. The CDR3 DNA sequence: TGTGCCAGCTCACCAGCGAGAGACACCGGGGAGCTGTTTTTT.

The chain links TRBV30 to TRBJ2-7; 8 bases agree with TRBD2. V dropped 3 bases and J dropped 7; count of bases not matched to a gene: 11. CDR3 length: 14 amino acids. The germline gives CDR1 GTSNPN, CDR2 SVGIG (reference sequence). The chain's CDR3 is CAWRIGLASGEQYF. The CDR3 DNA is TGTGCCTGGAGGATTGGACTAGCCTCCGGGGAGCAGTACTTC.

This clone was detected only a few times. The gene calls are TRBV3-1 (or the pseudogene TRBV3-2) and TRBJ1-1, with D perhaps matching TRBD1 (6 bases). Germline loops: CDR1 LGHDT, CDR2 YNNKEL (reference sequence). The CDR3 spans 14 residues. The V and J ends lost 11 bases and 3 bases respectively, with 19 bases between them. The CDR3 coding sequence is TGTGCCCCAGCCCCGGCAGGGGATGACACTGAAGCTTTCTTT. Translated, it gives CAPAPAGDDTEAFF.

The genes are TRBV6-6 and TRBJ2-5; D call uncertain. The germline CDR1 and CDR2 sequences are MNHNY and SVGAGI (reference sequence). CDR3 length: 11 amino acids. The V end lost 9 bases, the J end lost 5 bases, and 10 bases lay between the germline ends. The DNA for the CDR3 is TGTGCCAGTGGTAGTTGGGAGACCCAGTACTTC. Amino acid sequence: CASGSWETQYF.

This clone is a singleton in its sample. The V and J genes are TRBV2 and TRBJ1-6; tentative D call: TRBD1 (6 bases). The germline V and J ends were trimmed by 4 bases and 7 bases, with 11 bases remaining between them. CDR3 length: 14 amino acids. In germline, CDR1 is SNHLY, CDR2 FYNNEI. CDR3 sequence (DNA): TGTGCCAGCAGTGTCACCAGGGGCAATTCACCCCTCCACTTT. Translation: CASSVTRGNSPLHF.

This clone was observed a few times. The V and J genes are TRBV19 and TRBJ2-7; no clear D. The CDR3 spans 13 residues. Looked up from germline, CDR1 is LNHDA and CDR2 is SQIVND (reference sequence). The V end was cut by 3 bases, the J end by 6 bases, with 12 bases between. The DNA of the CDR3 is TGTGCCAGTAGTATTTTTATCTCTAGCGAGCAGTACTTC. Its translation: CASSIFISSEQYF. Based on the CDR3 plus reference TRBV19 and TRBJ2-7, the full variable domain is DGGITQSPKYLFRKEGQNVTLSCEQNLNHDAMYWYRQDPGQGLRLIYYSQIVNDFQKGDIAEGYSVSREKKESFPLTVTSAQKNPTAFYLCASSIFISSEQYFGPGTRLTVT.

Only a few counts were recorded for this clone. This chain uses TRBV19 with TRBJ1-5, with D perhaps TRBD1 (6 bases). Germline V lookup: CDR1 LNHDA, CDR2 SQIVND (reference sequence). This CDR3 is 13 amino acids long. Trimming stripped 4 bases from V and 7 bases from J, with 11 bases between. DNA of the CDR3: TGTGCCAGTAGTACAGGGGTACGGCAGCCCCAGCATTTT. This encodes CASSTGVRQPQHF.

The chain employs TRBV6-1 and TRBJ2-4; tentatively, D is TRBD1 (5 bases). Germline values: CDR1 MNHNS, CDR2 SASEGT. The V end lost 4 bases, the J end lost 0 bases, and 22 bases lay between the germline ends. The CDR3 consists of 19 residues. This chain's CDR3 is CASSASIHTGVLAKNIQYF. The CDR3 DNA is TGTGCCAGCAGTGCCTCCATTCATACAGGAGTGCTAGCCAAAAACATTCAGTACTTC.

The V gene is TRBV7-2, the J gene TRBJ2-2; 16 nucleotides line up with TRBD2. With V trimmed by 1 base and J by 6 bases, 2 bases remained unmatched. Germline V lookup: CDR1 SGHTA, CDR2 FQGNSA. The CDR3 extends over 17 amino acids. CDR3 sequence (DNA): TGTGCCAGCAGCTTAGGCGGGACTAGCGGGGGGGCCGGGGAGCTGTTTTTT. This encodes CASSLGGTSGGAGELFF.

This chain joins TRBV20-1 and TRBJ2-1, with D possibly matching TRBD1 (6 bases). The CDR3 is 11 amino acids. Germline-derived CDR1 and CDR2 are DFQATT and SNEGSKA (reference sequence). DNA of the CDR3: TGCAGCAGGGGCAGCCACAATGAGCAGTTCTTC. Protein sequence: CSRGSHNEQFF.

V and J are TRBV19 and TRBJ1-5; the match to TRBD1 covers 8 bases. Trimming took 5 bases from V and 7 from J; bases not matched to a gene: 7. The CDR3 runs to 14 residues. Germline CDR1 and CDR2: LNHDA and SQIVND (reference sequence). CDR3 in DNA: TGTGCCAGTAGTCGGGACAGGTCTGGACAGCCCCAGCATTTT. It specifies CASSRDRSGQPQHF.

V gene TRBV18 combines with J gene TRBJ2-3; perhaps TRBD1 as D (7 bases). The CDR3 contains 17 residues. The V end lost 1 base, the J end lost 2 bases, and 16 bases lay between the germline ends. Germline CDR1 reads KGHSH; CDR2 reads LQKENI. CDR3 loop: CASSPLKNRGLTDTQYF. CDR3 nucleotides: TGTGCCAGCTCACCACTAAAAAACAGGGGACTCACAGATACGCAGTATTTT.

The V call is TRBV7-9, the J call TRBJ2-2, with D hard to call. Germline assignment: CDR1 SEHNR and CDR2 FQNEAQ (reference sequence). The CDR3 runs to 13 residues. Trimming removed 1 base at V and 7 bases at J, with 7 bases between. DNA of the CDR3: TGTGCCAGCAGCTTAGATTCCTACGGGGAGCTGTTTTTT. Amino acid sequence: CASSLDSYGELFF.

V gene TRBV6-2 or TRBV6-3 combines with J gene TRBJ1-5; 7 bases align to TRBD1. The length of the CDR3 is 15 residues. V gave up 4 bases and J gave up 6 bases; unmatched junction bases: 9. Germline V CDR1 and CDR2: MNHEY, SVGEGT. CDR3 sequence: CASSSRDRILQPQHF. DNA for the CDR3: TGTGCCAGCAGTTCCCGGGACAGAATACTTCAGCCCCAGCATTTT.

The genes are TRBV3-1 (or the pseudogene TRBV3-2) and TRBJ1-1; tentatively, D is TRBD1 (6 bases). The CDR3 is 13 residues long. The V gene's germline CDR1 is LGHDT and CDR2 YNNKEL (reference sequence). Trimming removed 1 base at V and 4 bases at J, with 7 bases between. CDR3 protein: CASSQGTVTEAFF. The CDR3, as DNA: TGTGCCAGCAGCCAAGGGACAGTCACTGAAGCTTTCTTT.

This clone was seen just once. CDR3 DNA: TGCGCCAGCAGCCTGATTGGCGGGGGGGCGGCAGATACGCAGTATTTT. Its protein is CASSLIGGGAADTQYF. J is TRBJ2-3 and V is TRBV5-1, with 9 bases that match TRBD2. With 4 bases clipped from V and 4 bases from J, the junction kept 10 bases outside the gene matches. Germline V gene lookup returns CDR1 SGHRS and CDR2 YFSETQ. The CDR3 totals 16 residues.

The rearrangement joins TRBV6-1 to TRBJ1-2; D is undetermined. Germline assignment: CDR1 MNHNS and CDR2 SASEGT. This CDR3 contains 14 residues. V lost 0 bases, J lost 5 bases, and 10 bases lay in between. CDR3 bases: TGTGCCAGCAGTGAAGCCACGGTCTCATATGGCTACACCTTC. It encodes CASSEATVSYGYTF.

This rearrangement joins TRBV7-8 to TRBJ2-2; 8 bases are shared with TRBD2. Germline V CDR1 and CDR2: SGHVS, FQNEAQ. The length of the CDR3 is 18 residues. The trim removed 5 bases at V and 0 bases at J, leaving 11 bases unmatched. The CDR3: CASSPTGGTSANTGELFF. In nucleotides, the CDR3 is TGTGCCAGCAGCCCTACGGGAGGGACGAGTGCGAACACCGGGGAGCTGTTTTTT.

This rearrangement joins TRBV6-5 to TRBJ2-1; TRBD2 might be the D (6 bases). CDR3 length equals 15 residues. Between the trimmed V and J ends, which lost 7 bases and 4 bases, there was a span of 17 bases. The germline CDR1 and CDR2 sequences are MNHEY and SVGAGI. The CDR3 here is CASIRPGLSYNEQFF. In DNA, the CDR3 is TGTGCCAGCATCCGCCCTGGACTAAGTTACAATGAGCAGTTCTTC.